A selection of T cell receptor beta chains follows, all from one sample in a study of cytomegalovirus exposure and HLA in healthy donors. TCRdb's table, derived via immunoSEQ multiplex PCR, lists solely in-frame clones and lacks some. The data contain 110,000 to 150,000 clones, about 75% of them singletons. Source material: PBMCs. These receptors were taken from a man in his sixties in good health and CMV-seronegative. The CDR3 runs from the conserved cysteine through the conserved F or W. A D gene is named only where the DNA matches it firmly. Part of the rows lack a size; the others show once, few, many or a class for expanded clones.

j_gene: TRBJ2-4; d_gene: TRBD1; v_gene: TRBV7-3; abundance: NA; CDR3aa: CASSSTGPLAKNIQYF; CDR3nt: TGTGCCAGCAGCTCGACAGGGCCGCTAGCCAAAAACATTCAGTACTTC
j_gene: TRBJ2-1; d_gene: TRBD2; v_gene: TRBV6-6; abundance: few; CDR3aa: CASTINGLAAYNEQFF; CDR3nt: TGTGCCAGCACCATAAATGGACTAGCGGCCTACAATGAGCAGTTCTTC
j_gene: TRBJ1-2; d_gene: NA; v_gene: TRBV30; abundance: NA; CDR3aa: CAWSRFSDSGGYTF; CDR3nt: TGTGCCTGGAGTCGGTTTTCGGACAGCGGTGGCTACACCTTC
j_gene: TRBJ2-7; d_gene: TRBD2; v_gene: TRBV7-3; abundance: NA; CDR3aa: CASSLLGGSGPTEQYF; CDR3nt: TGTGCCAGCAGCTTATTGGGCGGGAGCGGGCCAACCGAGCAGTACTTC
j_gene: TRBJ1-6; d_gene: NA; v_gene: TRBV5-4; abundance: NA; CDR3aa: CASSLPDAGWNSPLHF; CDR3nt: TGTGCCAGCAGCTTACCGGACGCAGGGTGGAATTCACCCCTCCACTTT
j_gene: TRBJ1-6; d_gene: TRBD1; v_gene: TRBV5-1; abundance: NA; CDR3aa: CASSQTGVGSPLHF; CDR3nt: TGCGCCAGCAGCCAGACAGGGGTCGGTTCACCCCTCCACTTT
j_gene: TRBJ2-1; d_gene: TRBD2; v_gene: TRBV5-1; abundance: NA; CDR3aa: CASSLEAGNNEQFF; CDR3nt: TGCGCCAGCAGCTTGGAAGCGGGAAACAATGAGCAGTTCTTC
j_gene: TRBJ2-5; d_gene: NA; v_gene: TRBV6-1; abundance: NA; CDR3aa: CASRKDSQETQYF; CDR3nt: TGTGCCAGCAGGAAAGACAGCCAAGAGACCCAGTACTTC
j_gene: TRBJ2-1; d_gene: NA; v_gene: TRBV19; abundance: few; CDR3aa: CASSTSRGIRAVNEQFF; CDR3nt: TGTGCCAGTAGTACATCTAGGGGTATTAGGGCTGTAAATGAGCAGTTCTTC
j_gene: TRBJ2-7; d_gene: TRBD1; v_gene: TRBV7-9; abundance: NA; CDR3aa: CASSVGTGGAYEQYF; CDR3nt: TGTGCCAGCAGCGTCGGGACAGGGGGGGCCTACGAGCAGTACTTC
j_gene: TRBJ1-1; d_gene: NA; v_gene: TRBV6-1; abundance: few; CDR3aa: CASSLEWANTEAFF; CDR3nt: TGTGCCAGCAGTCTGGAATGGGCGAACACTGAAGCTTTCTTT
j_gene: TRBJ1-1; d_gene: NA; v_gene: TRBV6-5; abundance: NA; CDR3aa: CASSYSADTEAFF; CDR3nt: TGTGCCAGCAGTTACTCCGCGGACACTGAAGCTTTCTTT
j_gene: TRBJ2-7; d_gene: TRBD2; v_gene: TRBV5-4; abundance: NA; CDR3aa: CASSPSSGSYEQYF; CDR3nt: TGTGCCAGCAGCCCCTCTAGCGGGAGTTACGAGCAGTACTTC
j_gene: TRBJ2-7; d_gene: TRBD2; v_gene: TRBV6-5; abundance: NA; CDR3aa: CASNGAGSGSEQYF; CDR3nt: TGTGCCAGCAATGGAGCGGGATCGGGCTCCGAGCAGTACTTC